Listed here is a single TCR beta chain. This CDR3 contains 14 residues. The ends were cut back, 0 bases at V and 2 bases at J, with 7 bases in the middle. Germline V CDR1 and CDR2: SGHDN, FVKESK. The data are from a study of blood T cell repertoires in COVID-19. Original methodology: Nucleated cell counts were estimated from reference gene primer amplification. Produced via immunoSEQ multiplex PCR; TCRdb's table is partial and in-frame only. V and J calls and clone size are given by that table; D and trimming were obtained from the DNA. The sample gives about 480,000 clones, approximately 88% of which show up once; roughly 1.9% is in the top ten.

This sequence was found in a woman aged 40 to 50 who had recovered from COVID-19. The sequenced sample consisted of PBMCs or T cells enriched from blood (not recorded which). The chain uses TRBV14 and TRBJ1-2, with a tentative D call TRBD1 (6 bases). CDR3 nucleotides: TGTGCCAGCAGCCAAGAGCAGGGGAACTATGGCTACACCTTC. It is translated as CASSQEQGNYGYTF.